This TCR beta chain was found in a study of T cell repertoires in cytomegalovirus infection. About the research overall: Public TCR beta signatures were indicative of both CMV infection and a matching HLA type.

General study findings and limits: Predominance within the ex vivo response was attributable to HLA-C-restricted CMV-specific TCR beta clonotypes. Of the TCR beta families, the public ones yielded a cumulative frequency that identified carriers of CMV plus the relevant HLA.

As concerns this clonotype: Its matching antigen is unknown.

With 1 base clipped from V and 0 bases from J, the junction kept 5 bases outside the gene matches. The CDR3 has 16 residues. Germline lookup yields CDR1 SQVTM and CDR2 ANQGSEA. TCRdb reprocessed the reads via MiXCR and lists one record per CDR3 protein. The sample holds some 400,000 distinct CDR3 sequences, roughly 30% seen once. This clonotype was sampled from a human donor in good health (CMV status not recorded). Some clones in this sample may be carry-over from other donors' samples. What was sequenced was PBMCs. J is TRBJ2-3 and V is TRBV29-1; 9 nucleotides align to TRBD2. The CDR3 DNA follows: TGCAGCGTTGAAGGCATTAGCGGGGGCAGCACAGATACGCAGTATTTT. This translates into CSVEGISGGSTDTQYF.